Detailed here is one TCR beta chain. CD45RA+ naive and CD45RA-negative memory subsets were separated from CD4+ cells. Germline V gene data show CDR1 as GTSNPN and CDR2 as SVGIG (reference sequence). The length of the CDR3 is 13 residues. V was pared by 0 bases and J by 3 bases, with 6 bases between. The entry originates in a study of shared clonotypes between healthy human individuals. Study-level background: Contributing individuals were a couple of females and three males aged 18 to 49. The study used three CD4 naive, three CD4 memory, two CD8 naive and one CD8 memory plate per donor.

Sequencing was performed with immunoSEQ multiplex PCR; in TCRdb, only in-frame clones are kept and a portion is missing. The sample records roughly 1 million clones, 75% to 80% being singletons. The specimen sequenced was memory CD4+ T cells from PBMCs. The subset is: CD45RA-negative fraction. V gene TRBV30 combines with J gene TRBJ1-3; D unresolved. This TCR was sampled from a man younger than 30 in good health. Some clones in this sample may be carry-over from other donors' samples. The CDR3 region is CAWSVSDGNTIYF. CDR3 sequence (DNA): TGTGCCTGGAGTGTTTCCGATGGAAACACCATATATTTT.